Following are 8 T cell receptor beta chains from one sample sequenced in a study of T-cell memory formation after mild COVID-19. MiXCR, run by TCRdb on the 5' RACE reads, gives a single entry per CDR3 protein. The repertoire holds 280,000 or so distinct CDR3 sequences, with roughly 17% as singletons. Sequencing was carried out using PBMCs or a T cell subset sorted from them (not recorded which). These receptors all stem from a man aged 18 to 29 who had mild COVID-19 (a few samples of this study predate the infection). Cell type and time point are not known.

This clonotype was found a few times. V and J are TRBV20-1 and TRBJ1-2, with 7 bases identical to TRBD1. Trimming cost V 0 bases and J 4 bases; bases outside gene matches: 5. Germline assignment: CDR1 DFQATT and CDR2 SNEGSKA (reference sequence). The CDR3 is made up of 14 amino acids. The CDR3 protein is CSARDHTGAYGYTF. DNA of the CDR3: TGCAGTGCTAGAGACCATACAGGGGCCTATGGCTACACCTTC.

The chain recombines TRBV2 with TRBJ1-1; TRBD1 agrees at 9 bases. Germline values: CDR1 SNHLY, CDR2 FYNNEI. V gave up 7 bases and J gave up 8 bases; unmatched junction bases: 11. The CDR3 has 14 residues. Written as DNA, the CDR3 is TGTGCCAGCACAACCGGGACAGGGTATATGGAAGCTTTCTTT. As protein: CASTTGTGYMEAFF.

The V call is TRBV7-9, the J call TRBJ1-1; no clear D. From germline, CDR1 is SEHNR and CDR2 FQNEAQ (reference sequence). V gave up 3 bases and J gave up 3 bases, with 14 bases separating them. The length of the CDR3 is 15 residues. Written as DNA, the CDR3 is TGTGCCAGCAGCTTTAGTCAGAATTGGGACACTGAAGCTTTCTTT. Translation: CASSFSQNWDTEAFF.

V gene TRBV6-4 combines with J gene TRBJ2-1; no clear D gene. The CDR3 runs 15 residues. Between the trimmed V and J ends, which lost 5 bases and 0 bases, there was a span of 11 bases. Per germline, CDR1 MRHNA and CDR2 SNTAGT. The CDR3, as DNA: TGTGCCAGCAGTCCCAGACATAGCTCCTACAATGAGCAGTTCTTC. Amino acid sequence: CASSPRHSSYNEQFF.

The chain joins TRBV5-4 to TRBJ1-6; D ambiguous. CDR1 SGHNT and CDR2 YYREEE come from the germline V gene (reference sequence). CDR3 length: 12 residues. The ends were cut back, 2 bases at V and 5 bases at J, with 2 bases in the middle. The CDR3 region has the DNA TGTGCCAGCAGCTTTAATAATTCACCCCTCCACTTT. Encoded protein: CASSFNNSPLHF.

In its sample, this clonotype was seen many times. This chain links TRBV24-1 with TRBJ2-5; TRBD2 agrees at 8 bases. Germline CDR1 reads KGHDR; CDR2 reads SFDVKD. The CDR3 consists of 16 residues. With V trimmed by 3 bases and J by 2 bases, 7 bases remained unmatched. CDR3 nucleotides: TGTGCCACCAGTGATCACGGTTTAGCGGGACAAGAGACCCAGTACTTC. Translation: CATSDHGLAGQETQYF.

V is TRBV6-1 and J is TRBJ1-5; 8 nucleotides match TRBD1. Germline trimming cut 6 bases from V and 3 bases from J; bases unmatched to any gene: 4. The CDR3 spans 14 residues. The V gene's germline CDR1 is MNHNS and CDR2 SASEGT. CDR3 bases: TGTGCCAGCAGAAACAGGGGGTCCAATCAGCCCCAGCATTTT. Protein product: CASRNRGSNQPQHF.

This clonotype was recorded at least ten times. V usage is TRBV12-3 or TRBV12-4 and J usage is TRBJ1-1; maybe TRBD1 (5 bases). The V gene lost 7 bases and the J gene lost 4 bases, with 10 bases spanning the gap. This CDR3 has 12 amino acids. The CDR3 nucleotides are TGTGCCAGCACTCTTCAGGGCACTGAAGCTTTCTTT. It yields the protein CASTLQGTEAFF.